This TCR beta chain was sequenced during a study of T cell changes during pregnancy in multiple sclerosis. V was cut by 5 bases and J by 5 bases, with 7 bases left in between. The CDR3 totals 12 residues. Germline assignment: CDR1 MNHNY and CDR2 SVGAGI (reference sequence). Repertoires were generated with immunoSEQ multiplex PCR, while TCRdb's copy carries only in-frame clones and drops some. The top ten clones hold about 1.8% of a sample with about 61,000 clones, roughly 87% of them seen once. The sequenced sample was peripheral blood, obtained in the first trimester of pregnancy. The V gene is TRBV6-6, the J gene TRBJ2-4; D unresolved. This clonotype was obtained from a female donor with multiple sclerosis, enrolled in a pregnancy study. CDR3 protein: CASSPRENIQYF. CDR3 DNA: TGTGCCAGCAGTCCTCGGGAAAACATTCAGTACTTC.